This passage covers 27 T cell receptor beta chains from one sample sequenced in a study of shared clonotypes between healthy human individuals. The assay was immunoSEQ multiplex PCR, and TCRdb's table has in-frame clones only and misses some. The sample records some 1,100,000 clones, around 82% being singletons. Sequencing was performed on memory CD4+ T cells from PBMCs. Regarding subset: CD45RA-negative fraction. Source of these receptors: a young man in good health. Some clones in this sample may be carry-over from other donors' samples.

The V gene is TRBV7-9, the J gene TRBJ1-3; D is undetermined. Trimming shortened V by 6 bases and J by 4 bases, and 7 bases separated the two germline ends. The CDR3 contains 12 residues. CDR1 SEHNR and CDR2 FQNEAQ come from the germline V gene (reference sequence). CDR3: CASRSEGNTIYF. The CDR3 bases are TGTGCCAGCAGGTCTGAAGGAAACACCATATATTTT.

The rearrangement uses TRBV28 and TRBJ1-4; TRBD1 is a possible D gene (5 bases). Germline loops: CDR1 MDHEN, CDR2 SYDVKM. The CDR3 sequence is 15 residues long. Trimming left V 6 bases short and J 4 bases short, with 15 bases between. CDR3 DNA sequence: TGTGCCAGCAGCCCTAGGGACCGTCATAATGAAAAACTGTTTTTT. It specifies CASSPRDRHNEKLFF.

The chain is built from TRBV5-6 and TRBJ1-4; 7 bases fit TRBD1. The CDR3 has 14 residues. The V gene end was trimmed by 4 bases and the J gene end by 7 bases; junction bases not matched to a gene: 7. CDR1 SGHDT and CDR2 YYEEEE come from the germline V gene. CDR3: CASSLRGLGEKLFF. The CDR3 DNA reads TGTGCCAGCAGCCTGAGGGGGCTTGGTGAAAAACTGTTTTTT.

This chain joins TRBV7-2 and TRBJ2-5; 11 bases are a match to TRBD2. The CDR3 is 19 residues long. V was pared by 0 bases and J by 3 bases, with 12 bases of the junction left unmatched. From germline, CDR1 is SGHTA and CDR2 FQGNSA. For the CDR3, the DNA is TGTGCCAGCAGCTTAGCACTAGCGGGAGAGGGGGTGAAAAAAGAGACCCAGTACTTC. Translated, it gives CASSLALAGEGVKKETQYF.

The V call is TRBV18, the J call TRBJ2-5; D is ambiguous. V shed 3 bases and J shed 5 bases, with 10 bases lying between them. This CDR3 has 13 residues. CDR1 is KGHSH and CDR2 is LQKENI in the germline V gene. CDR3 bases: TGTGCCAGCTCACCCTCGACCTCGGAGACCCAGTACTTC. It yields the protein CASSPSTSETQYF.

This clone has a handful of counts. The CDR3 protein is CASSYSRNYEQYF. CDR3 sequence (DNA): TGTGCCAGCAGTTACTCGCGGAACTACGAGCAGTACTTC. The J gene is TRBJ2-7, the V gene TRBV6-6; D not resolved. The V and J ends lost 0 bases and 3 bases respectively, with 6 bases between them. Germline V gene data show CDR1 as MNHNY and CDR2 as SVGAGI (reference sequence). CDR3 length: 13 residues.

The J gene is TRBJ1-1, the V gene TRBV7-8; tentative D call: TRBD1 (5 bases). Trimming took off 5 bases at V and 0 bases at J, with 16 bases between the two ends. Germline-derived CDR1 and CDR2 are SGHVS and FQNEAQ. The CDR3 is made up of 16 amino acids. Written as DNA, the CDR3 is TGTGCCAGCAGCCCAGAGGACATACTAATGAACACTGAAGCTTTCTTT. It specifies CASSPEDILMNTEAFF. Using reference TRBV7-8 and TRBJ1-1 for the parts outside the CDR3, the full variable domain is GAGVSQSPRYKVAKRGQDVALRCDPISGHVSLFWYQQALGQGPEFLTYFQNEAQLDKSGLPSDRFFAERPEGSVSTLKIQRTQQEDSAVYLCASSPEDILMNTEAFFGQGTRLTVV.

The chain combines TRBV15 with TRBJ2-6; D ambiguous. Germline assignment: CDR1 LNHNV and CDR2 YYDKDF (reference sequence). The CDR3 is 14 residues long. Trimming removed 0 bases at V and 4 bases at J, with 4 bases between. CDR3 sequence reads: CATSRDTGANVLTF. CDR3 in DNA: TGTGCCACCAGCAGAGATACAGGGGCCAACGTCCTGACTTTC.

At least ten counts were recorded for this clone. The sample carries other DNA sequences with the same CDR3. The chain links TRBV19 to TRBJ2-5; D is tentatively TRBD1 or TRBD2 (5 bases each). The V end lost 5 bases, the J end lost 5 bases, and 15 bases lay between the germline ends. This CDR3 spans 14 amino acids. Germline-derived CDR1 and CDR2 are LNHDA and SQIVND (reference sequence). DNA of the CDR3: TGTGCCAGTAGTCCTAGGGGAGATGGGGAGACCCAGTACTTC. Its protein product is CASSPRGDGETQYF.

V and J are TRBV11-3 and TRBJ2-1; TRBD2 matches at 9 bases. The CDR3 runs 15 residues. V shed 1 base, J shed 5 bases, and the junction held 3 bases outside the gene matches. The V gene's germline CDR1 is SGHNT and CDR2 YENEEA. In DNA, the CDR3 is TGTGCCAGCAGCTTAGGGTCTAGCGGGAACAATGAGCAGTTCTTC. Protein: CASSLGSSGNNEQFF.

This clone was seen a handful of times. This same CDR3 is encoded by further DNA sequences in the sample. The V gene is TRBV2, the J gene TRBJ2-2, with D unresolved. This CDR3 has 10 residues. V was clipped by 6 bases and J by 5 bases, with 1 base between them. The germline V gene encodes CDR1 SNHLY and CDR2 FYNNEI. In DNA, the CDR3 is TGTGCCAGCAGGACCGGGGAGCTGTTTTTT. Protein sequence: CASRTGELFF.

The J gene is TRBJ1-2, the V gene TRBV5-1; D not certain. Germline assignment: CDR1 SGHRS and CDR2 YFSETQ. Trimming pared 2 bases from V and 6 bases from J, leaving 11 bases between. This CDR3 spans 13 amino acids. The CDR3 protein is CASSFAGMNGYTF. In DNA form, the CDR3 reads TGCGCCAGCAGCTTTGCGGGGATGAATGGCTACACCTTC.

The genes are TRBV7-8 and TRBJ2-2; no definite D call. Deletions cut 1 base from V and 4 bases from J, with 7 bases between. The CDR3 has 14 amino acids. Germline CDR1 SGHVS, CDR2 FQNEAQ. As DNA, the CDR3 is TGTGCCAGCAGCTTAGAGGTCACCACCGGGGAGCTGTTTTTT. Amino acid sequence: CASSLEVTTGELFF.

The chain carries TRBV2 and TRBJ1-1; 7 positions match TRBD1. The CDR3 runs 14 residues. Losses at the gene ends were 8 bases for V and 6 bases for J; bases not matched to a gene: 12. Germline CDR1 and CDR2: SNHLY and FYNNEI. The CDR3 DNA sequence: TGTGCCAGCGACCGCCGGGACAGTGGTCCTGAAGCTTTCTTT. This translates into CASDRRDSGPEAFF.

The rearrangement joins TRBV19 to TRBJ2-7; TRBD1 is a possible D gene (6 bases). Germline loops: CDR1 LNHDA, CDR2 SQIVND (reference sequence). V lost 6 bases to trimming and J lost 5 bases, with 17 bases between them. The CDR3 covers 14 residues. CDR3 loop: CASRDRAQGDEQYF. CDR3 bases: TGTGCCAGTAGGGACAGAGCGCAAGGGGACGAGCAGTACTTC. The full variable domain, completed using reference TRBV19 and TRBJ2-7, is DGGITQSPKYLFRKEGQNVTLSCEQNLNHDAMYWYRQDPGQGLRLIYYSQIVNDFQKGDIAEGYSVSREKKESFPLTVTSAQKNPTAFYLCASRDRAQGDEQYFGPGTRLTVT.

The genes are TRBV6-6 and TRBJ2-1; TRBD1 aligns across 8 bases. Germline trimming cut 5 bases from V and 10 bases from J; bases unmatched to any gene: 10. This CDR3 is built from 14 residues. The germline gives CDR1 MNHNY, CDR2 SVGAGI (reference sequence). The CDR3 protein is CASSRTGTIFEQFF. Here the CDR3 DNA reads TGTGCCAGCAGTCGGACAGGGACCATTTTCGAGCAGTTCTTC.

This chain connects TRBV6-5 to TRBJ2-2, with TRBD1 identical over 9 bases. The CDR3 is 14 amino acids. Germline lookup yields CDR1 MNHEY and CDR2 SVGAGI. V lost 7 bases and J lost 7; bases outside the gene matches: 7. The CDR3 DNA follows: TGTGCCAGCACCCGACAGGGGGAGGGCGGGGAGCTGTTTTTT. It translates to CASTRQGEGGELFF.

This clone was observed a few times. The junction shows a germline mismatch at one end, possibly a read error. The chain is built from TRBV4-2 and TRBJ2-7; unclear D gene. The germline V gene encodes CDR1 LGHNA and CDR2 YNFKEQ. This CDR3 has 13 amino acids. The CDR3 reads CASSQGSGHEQYF. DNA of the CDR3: TGTGCCAGCAGTCAAGGATCAGGCCACGAGCAGTACTTC.

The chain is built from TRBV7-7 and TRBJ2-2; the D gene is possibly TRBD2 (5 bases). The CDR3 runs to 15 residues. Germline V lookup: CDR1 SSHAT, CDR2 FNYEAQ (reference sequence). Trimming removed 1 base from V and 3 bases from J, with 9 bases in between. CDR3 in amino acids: CASSLGERDTGELFF. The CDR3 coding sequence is TGTGCCAGCAGCTTAGGGGAGCGCGACACCGGGGAGCTGTTTTTT.

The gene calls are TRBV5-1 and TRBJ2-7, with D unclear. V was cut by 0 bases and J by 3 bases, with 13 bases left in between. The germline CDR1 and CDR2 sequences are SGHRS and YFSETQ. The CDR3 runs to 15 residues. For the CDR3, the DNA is TGCGCCAGCAGCTTGGATGGTAACCCTAACTACGAGCAGTACTTC. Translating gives CASSLDGNPNYEQYF.

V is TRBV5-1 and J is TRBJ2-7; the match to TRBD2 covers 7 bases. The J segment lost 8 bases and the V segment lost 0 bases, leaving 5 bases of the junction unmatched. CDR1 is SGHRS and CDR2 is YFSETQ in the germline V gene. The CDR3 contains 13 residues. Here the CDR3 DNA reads TGCGCCAGCAGCTTGGGGACTAGTTTTCAGCAGTACTTC. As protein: CASSLGTSFQQYF.

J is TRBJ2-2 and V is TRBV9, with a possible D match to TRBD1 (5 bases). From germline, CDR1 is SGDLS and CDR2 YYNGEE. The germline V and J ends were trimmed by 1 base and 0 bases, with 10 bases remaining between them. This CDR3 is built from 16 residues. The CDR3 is CASSVKGRSNTGELFF. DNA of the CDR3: TGTGCCAGCAGCGTAAAGGGGCGATCGAACACCGGGGAGCTGTTTTTT.

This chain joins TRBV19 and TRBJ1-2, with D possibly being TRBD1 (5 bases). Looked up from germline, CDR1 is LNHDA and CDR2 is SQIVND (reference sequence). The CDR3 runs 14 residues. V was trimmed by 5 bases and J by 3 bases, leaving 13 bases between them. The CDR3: CASSPRPRDYGYTF. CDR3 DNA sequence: TGTGCCAGTAGTCCTAGGCCCAGGGACTATGGCTACACCTTC.

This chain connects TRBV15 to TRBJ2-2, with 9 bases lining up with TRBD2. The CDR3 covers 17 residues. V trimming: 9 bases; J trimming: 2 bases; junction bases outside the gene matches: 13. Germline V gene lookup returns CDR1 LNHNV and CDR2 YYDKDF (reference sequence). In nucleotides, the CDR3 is TGTGCCACAAAGGGGGCTAGCGGGATACGAAACACCGGGGAGCTGTTTTTT. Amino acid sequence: CATKGASGIRNTGELFF. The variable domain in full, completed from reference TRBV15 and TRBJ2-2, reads DAMVIQNPRYQVTQFGKPVTLSCSQTLNHNVMYWYQQKSSQAPKLLFHYYDKDFNNEADTPDNFQSRRPNTSFCFLDIRSPGLGDTAMYLCATKGASGIRNTGELFFGEGSRLTVL.

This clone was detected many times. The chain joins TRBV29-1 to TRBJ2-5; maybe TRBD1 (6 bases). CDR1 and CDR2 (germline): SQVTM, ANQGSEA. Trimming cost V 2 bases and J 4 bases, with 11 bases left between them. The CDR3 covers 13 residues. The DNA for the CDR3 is TGCAGCGTTGAATGGGGGCGCGGAGAGACCCAGTACTTC. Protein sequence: CSVEWGRGETQYF. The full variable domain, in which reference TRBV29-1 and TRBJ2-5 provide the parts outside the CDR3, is SAVISQKPSRDICQRGTSLTIQCQVDSQVTMMFWYRQQPGQSLTLIATANQGSEATYESGFVIDKFPISRPNLTFSTLTVSNMSPEDSSIYLCSVEWGRGETQYFGPGTRLLVL.

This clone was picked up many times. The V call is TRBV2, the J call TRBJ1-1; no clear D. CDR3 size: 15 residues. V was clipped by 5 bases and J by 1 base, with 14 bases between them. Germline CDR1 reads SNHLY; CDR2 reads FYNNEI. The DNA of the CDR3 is TGTGCCAGCAGTCCCACTTTCTACACGAACACTGAAGCTTTCTTT. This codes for CASSPTFYTNTEAFF. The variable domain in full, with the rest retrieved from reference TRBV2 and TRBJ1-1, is EPEVTQTPSHQVTQMGQEVILRCVPISNHLYFYWYRQILGQKVEFLVSFYNNEISEKSEIFDDQFSVERPDGSNFTLKIRSTKLEDSAMYFCASSPTFYTNTEAFFGQGTRLTVV.

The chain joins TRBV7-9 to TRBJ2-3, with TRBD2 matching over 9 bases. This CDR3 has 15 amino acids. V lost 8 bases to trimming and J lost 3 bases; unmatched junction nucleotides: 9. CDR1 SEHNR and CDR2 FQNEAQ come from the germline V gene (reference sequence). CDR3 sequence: CASGRYSGRTDTQYF. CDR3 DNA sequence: TGTGCCAGCGGCCGCTATAGCGGGAGAACAGATACGCAGTATTTT.